The rows below give T cell receptor beta chains drawn from one sample of a study of T cells expressing NK-cell markers. One entry per CDR3 protein, without DNA, is what TCRdb gives after re-calling the 5' RACE reads. The sample table includes 500,000 or so distinct CDR3 sequences. Sequenced sample: blood T cells: a sorted CD56 or NKG2C T cell subset, CD4+ or CD8+ T cells, or bulk PBMC T cells (not recorded which). The source of these receptors is a man younger than 35 in good health. The CDR3 runs from the conserved cysteine through the conserved F or W. The order of the fields is V gene, J gene, CDR3 protein.

TRBV10-3	TRBJ2-3	CAISERGRKSTDTQYF
TRBV3-1	TRBJ1-6	CASSPDGSPLHF
TRBV6-5	TRBJ2-1	CASSPRLAYNEQFF
TRBV11-2	TRBJ2-6	CASSFILSGKSSGANVLTF
TRBV20-1	TRBJ2-7	CSAPPGSPRRAYEQYF
TRBV27	TRBJ2-3	CASSAQFTDTQYF
TRBV11-1	TRBJ2-7	CASSLSGLAGGSSYEQYF
TRBV6-5	TRBJ2-1	CASSSDRLSYNEQFF
TRBV5-1	TRBJ2-7	CASSTRSGEQYF
TRBV11-1	TRBJ1-2	CASSVSGGTYGYTF
TRBV21-1	TRBJ2-1	CASTSLRDKAYNEQFF
TRBV5-5	TRBJ2-3	CASSWGPRRSTDTQYF
TRBV20-1	TRBJ1-6	CSCYQGNNSPLHF
TRBV5-1	TRBJ2-1	CASSPGSGGYNEQFF
TRBV15	TRBJ2-1	CATSRDPLGVYNEQFF
TRBV11-2	TRBJ2-6	CASSPTGTHSGANVLTF
TRBV29-1	TRBJ2-7	CSSAGTGGYEQYF
TRBV28	TRBJ2-3	CASSSNPHTQYF
TRBV5-6	TRBJ2-4	CASSEGQTLAKNIQYF
TRBV6-5	TRBJ1-2	CASSYSEVFNYGYTF
TRBV28	TRBJ2-3	CASSLESPDTQYF
TRBV5-1	TRBJ1-3	CASSLGQTGNTIYF
TRBV9	TRBJ2-5	CASSVYAEETQYF
TRBV5-1	TRBJ2-7	CASSMTGVNEQYF
TRBV12-3/TRBV12-4	TRBJ1-6	CASSPTGTVNSPLHF
TRBV10-3	TRBJ2-3	CAISEFGAVSTQYF
TRBV29-1	TRBJ1-3	CSVQSPKGVSGNTIYF
TRBV27	TRBJ1-6	CASSLGTSSYNSPLHF
TRBV5-1	TRBJ2-7	CASSLTTSGTEQYF
TRBV5-6	TRBJ2-5	CASSLVAGETQYF
TRBV6-1	TRBJ2-1	CASSEVDLYYNEQFF
TRBV28	TRBJ2-7	CASSLWGGSSYEQYF
TRBV12-5	TRBJ1-2	CASAREPGTPYTF
TRBV19	TRBJ2-2	CASSTHKIGELFF
TRBV10-3	TRBJ2-1	CAIGRQGSEQFF
TRBV20-1	TRBJ2-1	CSASRTTGWYNEQFF
TRBV28	TRBJ2-5	CASSSGGVPETQYF
TRBV19	TRBJ1-1	CASSIRGQIEAFF
TRBV29-1	TRBJ2-5	CSVVGSRGPGETQYF
TRBV11-2	TRBJ2-1	CASSFGDYYNEQFF
TRBV28	TRBJ2-1	CASSESGEPYNEQFF
TRBV7-2	TRBJ2-7	CASSLGHGTSGYEQYF
TRBV15	TRBJ2-1	CATTRAGIYNEQFF
TRBV7-8	TRBJ2-7	CASSLGGKPTYEQYF
TRBV10-3	TRBJ2-5	CAINQGGQETQYF
TRBV5-5	TRBJ2-2	CASRVARPEFANTGELFF
TRBV28	TRBJ2-7	CASNSGPTGDSYEQYF
TRBV20-1	TRBJ2-1	CSAQGDRGLAGGPYNEQFF
TRBV4-1	TRBJ2-1	CASSHSGSGYEQFF
TRBV7-6	TRBJ2-1	CASSSGTGDTYNEQFF
TRBV12-3/TRBV12-4	TRBJ1-2	CASSLSVYGYTF
TRBV24-1	TRBJ2-5	CATSDPASTGNQETQYF
TRBV7-8	TRBJ1-4	CASSLGGRSEKLFF
TRBV6-1	TRBJ2-1	CASRPLELAYNEQFF
TRBV18	TRBJ2-1	CASSPNPEGQFF
TRBV20-1	TRBJ1-1	CSTTQNTEAFF
TRBV6-1	TRBJ1-2	CASSEERGVNYGYTF
TRBV3-1	TRBJ2-2	CASRPSAGEITGELFF
TRBV5-1	TRBJ2-7	CASSLLGTGEQYF